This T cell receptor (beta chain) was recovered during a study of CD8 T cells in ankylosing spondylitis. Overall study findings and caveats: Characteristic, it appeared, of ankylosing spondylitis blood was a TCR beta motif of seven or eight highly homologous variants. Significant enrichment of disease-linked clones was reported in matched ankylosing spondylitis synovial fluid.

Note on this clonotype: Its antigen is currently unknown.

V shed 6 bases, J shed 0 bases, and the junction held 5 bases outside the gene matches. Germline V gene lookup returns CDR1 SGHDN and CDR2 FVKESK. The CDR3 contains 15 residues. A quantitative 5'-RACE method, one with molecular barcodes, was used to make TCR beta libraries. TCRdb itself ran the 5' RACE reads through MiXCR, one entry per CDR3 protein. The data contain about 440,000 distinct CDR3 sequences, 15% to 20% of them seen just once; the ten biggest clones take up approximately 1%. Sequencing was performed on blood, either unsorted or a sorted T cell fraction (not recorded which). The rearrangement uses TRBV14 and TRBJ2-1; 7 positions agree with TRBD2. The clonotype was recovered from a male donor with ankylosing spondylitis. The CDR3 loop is CASSTGLTSYNEQFF. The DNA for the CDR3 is TGTGCCAGCAGTACGGGACTAACCTCCTACAATGAGCAGTTCTTC.